The rows below give T cell receptor beta chains drawn from one sample of a study of blood T cell repertoires in COVID-19. Libraries were prepared by immunoSEQ multiplex PCR; TCRdb keeps only in-frame clonotypes and omits some of them. The data show fewer than 200,000 clones, about 80% seen once. Specimen: peripheral blood. These receptors all stem from a woman between 50 and 59 years old with active or convalescent COVID-19. Each CDR3 is given with its conserved first and last residue. The order of the fields is D gene, J gene, CDR3 length, clone size, V gene, CDR3 protein, CDR3 DNA. The D gene is left open where the match is weak. Clone size is given for some rows only: seen once, a few or many times, or a class if the clone is expanded.

d_gene: -
j_gene: TRBJ1-6
len: 12
abundance: -
v_gene: TRBV19
CDR3aa: CASSGRESPLHF
CDR3nt: TGTGCCAGTAGTGGCCGGGAGTCGCCCCTCCACTTT

d_gene: TRBD1
j_gene: TRBJ1-2
len: 15
abundance: -
v_gene: TRBV7-9
CDR3aa: CASSPPGQGNYGYTF
CDR3nt: TGTGCCAGCAGCCCACCGGGACAGGGGAACTATGGCTACACCTTC

d_gene: TRBD1
j_gene: TRBJ2-5
len: 16
abundance: many
v_gene: TRBV19
CDR3aa: CASSPIRGQGQETQYF
CDR3nt: TGTGCCAGTAGCCCTATAAGAGGACAGGGGCAAGAGACCCAGTACTTC

d_gene: -
j_gene: TRBJ2-7
len: 13
abundance: few
v_gene: TRBV30
CDR3aa: CAWSRSRAYEQYF
CDR3nt: TGTGCCTGGAGTCGATCCAGGGCCTACGAGCAGTACTTC

d_gene: -
j_gene: TRBJ2-5
len: 17
abundance: -
v_gene: TRBV21-1
CDR3aa: CASSKDHPSGSQETQYF
CDR3nt: TGTGCCAGCAGCAAAGATCATCCTAGCGGATCACAAGAGACCCAGTACTTC

d_gene: -
j_gene: TRBJ2-3
len: 14
abundance: -
v_gene: TRBV3-1/TRBV3-2
CDR3aa: CASSQGGDGDTQYF
CDR3nt: TGTGCCAGCAGCCAAGGCGGGGATGGAGATACGCAGTATTTT

d_gene: -
j_gene: TRBJ1-1
len: 12
abundance: -
v_gene: TRBV25-1
CDR3aa: CASSESVLEAFF
CDR3nt: TGTGCCAGCAGTGAATCGGTTCTTGAAGCTTTCTTT

d_gene: -
j_gene: TRBJ1-4
len: 13
abundance: -
v_gene: TRBV4-3
CDR3aa: CASSQDRAEKLFF
CDR3nt: TGCGCCAGCAGCCAGGACAGAGCAGAAAAACTGTTTTTT

d_gene: -
j_gene: TRBJ2-1
len: 14
abundance: -
v_gene: TRBV11-2
CDR3aa: CASSPWAGRHEQFF
CDR3nt: TGTGCCAGCAGCCCGTGGGCAGGGAGGCATGAGCAGTTCTTC

d_gene: -
j_gene: TRBJ1-2
len: 12
abundance: -
v_gene: TRBV30
CDR3aa: CARGGRTYGYTF
CDR3nt: TGTGCTCGGGGGGGGAGAACCTATGGCTACACCTTC

d_gene: -
j_gene: TRBJ2-3
len: 11
abundance: -
v_gene: TRBV20-1
CDR3aa: CSAGGVYTQYF
CDR3nt: TGCAGTGCAGGCGGGGTATATACGCAGTATTTT

d_gene: -
j_gene: TRBJ1-2
len: 13
abundance: -
v_gene: TRBV14
CDR3aa: CASSQGQNYGYTF
CDR3nt: TGTGCCAGCAGCCAAGGGCAGAACTATGGCTACACCTTC

d_gene: -
j_gene: TRBJ1-2
len: 13
abundance: -
v_gene: TRBV6-2/TRBV6-3
CDR3aa: CASSEQARGGYTF
CDR3nt: TGTGCCAGCAGTGAGCAGGCTCGGGGTGGCTACACCTTC

d_gene: -
j_gene: TRBJ1-1
len: 15
abundance: -
v_gene: TRBV6-5
CDR3aa: CASSYSGIARTEAFF
CDR3nt: TGTGCCAGCAGTTACAGTGGAATTGCGAGGACTGAAGCTTTCTTT

d_gene: -
j_gene: TRBJ1-4
len: 13
abundance: -
v_gene: TRBV5-4
CDR3aa: CASSLAGNEKLFF
CDR3nt: TGTGCCAGCAGCTTGGCCGGGAACGAAAAACTGTTTTTT

d_gene: TRBD1
j_gene: TRBJ2-7
len: 15
abundance: -
v_gene: TRBV28
CDR3aa: CASSSRTGGRYEQYF
CDR3nt: TGTGCCAGCAGTTCCCGGACAGGGGGTCGATACGAGCAGTACTTC

d_gene: -
j_gene: TRBJ2-1
len: 13
abundance: -
v_gene: TRBV5-4
CDR3aa: CASSLNVDNEQFF
CDR3nt: TGTGCCAGCAGCTTGAATGTAGACAATGAGCAGTTCTTC

d_gene: TRBD1
j_gene: TRBJ1-4
len: 15
abundance: few
v_gene: TRBV29-1
CDR3aa: CSVETGGTTNEKLFF
CDR3nt: TGCAGCGTGGAGACAGGGGGTACGACTAATGAAAAACTGTTTTTT

d_gene: TRBD1
j_gene: TRBJ2-3
len: 16
abundance: -
v_gene: TRBV28
CDR3aa: CASSLATGGSTDTQYF
CDR3nt: TGTGCCAGCAGTTTAGCGACAGGGGGGAGCACAGATACGCAGTATTTT

d_gene: -
j_gene: TRBJ1-2
len: 14
abundance: -
v_gene: TRBV19
CDR3aa: CASRLIRESYGYTF
CDR3nt: TGTGCCAGTAGATTAATACGGGAATCTTATGGCTACACCTTC

d_gene: TRBD1
j_gene: TRBJ1-6
len: 15
abundance: -
v_gene: TRBV2
CDR3aa: CASTTQGSYNSPLHF
CDR3nt: TGTGCCAGCACTACACAGGGGTCCTATAATTCACCCCTCCACTTT

d_gene: -
j_gene: TRBJ1-2
len: 13
abundance: -
v_gene: TRBV30
CDR3aa: CAWSPRGSYGYTF
CDR3nt: TGTGCCTGGAGCCCACGTGGCAGCTATGGCTACACCTTC

d_gene: -
j_gene: TRBJ2-1
len: 12
abundance: few
v_gene: TRBV3-1/TRBV3-2
CDR3aa: CASSQGRSEQFF
CDR3nt: TGTGCCAGCAGCCAAGGACGGAGTGAGCAGTTCTTC

d_gene: TRBD2
j_gene: TRBJ2-2
len: 21
abundance: -
v_gene: TRBV12-5
CDR3aa: CASGLAHRGLAGRTNTGELFF
CDR3nt: TGTGCTAGTGGTTTGGCCCACCGGGGACTAGCGGGAAGGACGAACACCGGGGAGCTGTTTTTT